One sample yielded the 10 T cell receptor beta chains listed below, sequenced in a study of sequential checkpoint blockade in melanoma. Treatment here: randomized to nivolumab then ipilimumab (arm A) or the reverse (arm B). Some clones are missing from TCRdb's copy, which holds only in-frame ones; the method was immunoSEQ multiplex PCR. Of around 8,800 clones detected, approximately 25% appear once; the ten largest clones hold around 17%. The sample consisted of tumor tissue (inferred from file names), taken from a patient given nivolumab and ipilimumab in sequence. These receptors were taken from a human donor with melanoma.

This clone was detected a few times. The V and J genes are TRBV9 and TRBJ1-1; tentatively, D is TRBD1 (6 bases). V lost 2 bases and J 4 bases, leaving 21 bases between the germline ends. The germline V gene encodes CDR1 SGDLS and CDR2 YYNGEE. This CDR3 region has 17 residues. The CDR3: CASSVGAGANIGTEAFF. The CDR3, as DNA: TGTGCCAGCAGCGTTGGGGCAGGGGCTAATATCGGCACTGAAGCTTTCTTT.

By share of the sample, this clone is medium-sized (0.01 to 0.1%). The chain has TRBV18 and TRBJ1-2; no clear D. CDR1 is KGHSH and CDR2 is LQKENI in the germline V gene. The CDR3 loop spans 15 amino acids. Between the trimmed V and J ends, which lost 6 bases and 4 bases, there was a span of 18 bases. CDR3: CASSNELTGIYGYTF. The CDR3 nucleotides read TGTGCCAGCTCTAACGAGCTAACTGGGATCTATGGCTACACCTTC.

This clone was counted ten times or more. In DNA, the CDR3 is TGTGCCAGCAGCTCGCCTCTAGGGGACCCCGCGGGGTACGAGCAGTACTTC. Translating gives CASSSPLGDPAGYEQYF. This chain connects TRBV11-3 to TRBJ2-7; tentatively, D is TRBD2 (6 bases). CDR1 is SGHNT and CDR2 is YENEEA in the germline V gene. The CDR3 contains 17 residues. V gave up 4 bases and J gave up 4 bases, with 23 bases separating them. The variable domain in full, completed from reference TRBV11-3 and TRBJ2-7, reads EAGVVQSPRYKIIEKKQPVAFWCNPISGHNTLYWYLQNLGQGPELLIRYENEEAVDDSQLPKDRFSAERLKGVDSTLKIQPAELGDSAVYLCASSSPLGDPAGYEQYFGPGTRLTVT.

The chain combines TRBV4-1 with TRBJ1-2; possibly TRBD1 for D (5 bases). The V gene lost 5 bases and the J gene lost 1 base, with 8 bases spanning the gap. Germline lookup yields CDR1 MGHRA and CDR2 YSYEKL. The CDR3 contains 13 residues. CDR3 sequence (DNA): TGCGCCAGCAGCGGGGGTTTTAACTATGGCTACACCTTC. The encoded protein is CASSGGFNYGYTF.

V is TRBV11-3 and J is TRBJ1-2, with unresolved D. Trimming stripped 1 base from V and 5 bases from J, with 14 bases between. Germline-derived CDR1 and CDR2 are SGHNT and YENEEA. CDR3 length equals 15 residues. The CDR3 DNA reads as TGTGCCAGCAGCTTAGTCCCCCGGCCGGGATATGGCTACACCTTC. It yields the protein CASSLVPRPGYGYTF.

The chain is built from TRBV28 and TRBJ2-2; 7 positions match TRBD2. This CDR3 spans 18 amino acids. CDR1 and CDR2 (germline): MDHEN, SYDVKM. V dropped 10 bases and J dropped 4; count of bases not matched to a gene: 21. CDR3 amino acids: CATIPQRGTRGATGELFF. The CDR3 region has the DNA TGTGCCACCATTCCCCAGCGGGGCACGCGTGGGGCCACCGGGGAGCTGTTTTTT.

This clone appeared a few times. The rearrangement joins TRBV11-3 to TRBJ2-5; 11 nucleotides line up with TRBD2. Germline V CDR1 and CDR2: SGHNT, YENEEA. With V trimmed by 5 bases and J by 4 bases, 6 bases remained unmatched. CDR3 length equals 15 residues. The CDR3 reads CASSPSSGRRETQYF. DNA for the CDR3: TGTGCCAGCAGCCCCTCTAGCGGGAGGAGAGAGACCCAGTACTTC.

This clone was observed at least ten times. CDR3 coding DNA: TGTGCCAGCAGAGCACGGGGAGGAGTCACAGATACGCAGTATTTT. It encodes CASRARGGVTDTQYF. This chain links TRBV11-3 with TRBJ2-3; tentative D call: TRBD2 (6 bases). V shed 6 bases and J shed 2 bases, with 15 bases lying between them. This CDR3 has 15 residues. Germline V gives CDR1 SGHNT, CDR2 YENEEA.

The rearrangement uses TRBV29-1 and TRBJ1-4; 10 nucleotides line up with TRBD1. V lost 3 bases and J lost 3; bases outside the gene matches: 1. Germline loops: CDR1 SQVTM, CDR2 ANQGSEA. This CDR3 is 14 amino acids long. The CDR3 nucleotides are TGCAGCGTTGAGGGGACAGGGGCTAATGAAAAACTGTTTTTT. This codes for CSVEGTGANEKLFF.

This clone was picked up a small number of times. The genes are TRBV4-1 and TRBJ2-7, with D maybe TRBD1 (6 bases). Germline V CDR1 and CDR2: MGHRA, YSYEKL. The CDR3 is made up of 13 amino acids. Trimming removed 1 base at V and 3 bases at J, with 7 bases between. The CDR3 DNA is TGCGCCAGCAGCCAAGGGACAGACTACGAGCAGTACTTC. Amino acids: CASSQGTDYEQYF.